The sequence of this T cell receptor (beta chain) was determined in a study of T cells in Graves' hyperthyroidism and ophthalmopathy. Looking at the study overall: Blood was drawn when the patient was first diagnosed and still untreated.

Exclusion of a patient resulted from uncontrolled infection, other autoimmune disease, pregnancy or lactation. Amplified TCR beta CDR3 regions derived from RNA transcripts. Using the HTBI primer set, a first-round RT-PCR was run on the TCR CDR3. TCRdb re-derived calls from the multiplex PCR reads in MiXCR, one entry per CDR3 protein. The table has 600,000 or so distinct CDR3 sequences, roughly 17% seen once. This clonotype has ten or more counts. Its antigen is unknown. Whole-study results and caveats: Prediction of ophthalmopathy progression came a median approximately 6.5 months pre-onset.

V lost 3 bases, J lost 5 bases, and 14 bases lay in between. This CDR3 is 14 amino acids long. Sequencing was done on a sample of blood. The TCR originated in a woman aged 25-40 years with Graves' hyperthyroidism. This chain links TRBV12-3 or TRBV12-4 with TRBJ2-7, with no clear D. The CDR3: CASSFGGVAHEQYF. Here the CDR3 DNA reads TGTGCCAGCAGTTTTGGTGGGGTCGCCCACGAGCAGTACTTC.